Below are 5 T cell receptor beta chains sequenced from a single sample in a study of control samples from healthy donors and cancer patients. Repertoires were generated with immunoSEQ multiplex PCR, while TCRdb's copy carries only in-frame clones and drops some. The sample has approximately 100,000 clones, about 88% seen once. The sequenced sample was PBMCs. All receptors come from a man between 65 and 85 years old with lung cancer.

The chain joins TRBV4-3 to TRBJ2-2; possible D gene TRBD1, 6 bases. V dropped 2 bases and J dropped 5 bases, with 15 bases sitting between them. The CDR3 length is 16 residues. From germline, CDR1 is LGHNA and CDR2 YSLEER. CDR3 region: CASSQQYRDRTGELFF. CDR3 nucleotides: TGCGCCAGCAGCCAACAATACAGGGACCGGACCGGGGAGCTGTTTTTT.

V is TRBV27 and J is TRBJ1-5; TRBD1 agrees at 9 bases. Germline-derived CDR1 and CDR2 are MNHEY and SMNVEV (reference sequence). Unmatched junction bases numbered 6, after V lost 5 bases and J lost 7 bases. The CDR3 is 14 amino acids. CDR3 DNA sequence: TGTGCCAGCAGTACCACGGACAGGGGCCAGCCCCAGCATTTT. This codes for CASSTTDRGQPQHF.

This clone was detected once. The chain joins TRBV3-1 (or the pseudogene TRBV3-2) to TRBJ1-3, with unresolved D. Trimming pared 0 bases from V and 7 bases from J, leaving 10 bases between. Looked up from germline, CDR1 is LGHDT and CDR2 is YNNKEL (reference sequence). CDR3 length: 14 amino acids. CDR3 in amino acids: CASSQDRFGNTIYF. The CDR3 nucleotides read TGTGCCAGCAGCCAAGATAGGTTCGGGAACACCATATATTTT.

The J gene is TRBJ1-1, the V gene TRBV4-1; D not certain. CDR3 size: 13 residues. Germline V CDR1 and CDR2: MGHRA, YSYEKL. V lost 2 bases to trimming and J lost 8 bases, with 12 bases between them. The CDR3 nucleotides read TGCGCCAGCAGCCAATTCCCCCCGCAGGAAGCTTTCTTT. Encoded protein: CASSQFPPQEAFF.

V usage is TRBV3-1 (or the pseudogene TRBV3-2) and J usage is TRBJ2-1; 7 nucleotides align to TRBD1. Trimming removed 5 bases from V and 4 bases from J; junction bases left unmatched: 11. This CDR3 is built from 16 residues. In germline, CDR1 is LGHDT, CDR2 YNNKEL (reference sequence). CDR3 nucleotide sequence: TGTGCCAGCAGCGAATATGACAGGGTAAGGTACAATGAGCAGTTCTTC. This codes for CASSEYDRVRYNEQFF.